This entry lists 2 T cell receptor beta chains sequenced from one sample in a study of cytomegalovirus exposure and HLA in healthy donors. The primer mix had 60 Vbeta and 13 Jbeta primers. Using immunoSEQ multiplex PCR, the repertoire was profiled, and TCRdb retains in-frame clones only, with some absent. The sample records 100,000 or so clones, around 77% being singletons. Sequences were obtained from PBMCs. The receptors originated from a woman aged 40 to 49 in good health and CMV-seropositive.

The CDR3 region has the DNA TGTGCCAGCAGTGTAACAGACGGGGAGAGCTCCTACGAGCAGTACTTC. Amino acids: CASSVTDGESSYEQYF. The J gene is TRBJ2-5, the V gene TRBV6-1, with D perhaps matching TRBD2 (5 bases). Gene TRBJ2-7 matches the end of the DNA better, so the J call may be wrong. The CDR3 has 16 amino acids. Germline values: CDR1 MNHNS, CDR2 SASEGT.

V gene TRBV13 combines with J gene TRBJ1-2; D is unclear. The germline V gene encodes CDR1 PRHDT and CDR2 FYEKMQ (reference sequence). CDR3 length: 13 residues. The V gene lost 2 bases and the J gene lost 3 bases, with 7 bases spanning the gap. The CDR3 region has the DNA TGTGCCAGCAGCTTAAACACAGACTATGGCTACACCTTC. This translates into CASSLNTDYGYTF. Supplemented by reference TRBV13 and TRBJ1-2, the full variable domain reads AAGVIQSPRHLIKEKRETATLKCYPIPRHDTVYWYQQGPGQDPQFLISFYEKMQSDKGSIPDRFSAQQFSDYHSELNMSSLELGDSALYFCASSLNTDYGYTFGSGTRLTVV.